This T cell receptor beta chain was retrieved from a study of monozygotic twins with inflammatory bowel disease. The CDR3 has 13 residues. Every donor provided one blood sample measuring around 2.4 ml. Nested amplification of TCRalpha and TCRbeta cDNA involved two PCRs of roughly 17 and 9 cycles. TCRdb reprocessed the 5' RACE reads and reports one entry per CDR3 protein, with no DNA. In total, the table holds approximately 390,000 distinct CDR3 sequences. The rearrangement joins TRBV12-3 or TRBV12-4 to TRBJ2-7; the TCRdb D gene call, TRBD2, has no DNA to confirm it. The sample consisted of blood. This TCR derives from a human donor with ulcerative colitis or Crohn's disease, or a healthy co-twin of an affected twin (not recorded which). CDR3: CASSPLAGYEQYF.